Given below is one T cell receptor beta chain in context. Antigen: not known. The data belong to a study of cytomegalovirus exposure and HLA in healthy donors. Study results and caveats: Later work showed greater clonal expansion in HLA-associated TCR beta chains than in equally common others. Common viral pathogens seemed, in a later analysis, to connect with several of the most significant clusters. Later work found that TCR association rates differed between HLA loci; DRB1 had the most and HLA-C the fewest.

Primers for the PCR totalled 60 Vbeta and 13 Jbeta. Using immunoSEQ multiplex PCR, the repertoire was profiled, and TCRdb retains in-frame clones only, with some absent. Among 150,000 to 200,000 clones listed, around 79% were seen once. V shed 5 bases, J shed 7 bases, and the junction held 14 bases outside the gene matches. This CDR3 has 16 amino acids. Germline loops: CDR1 MNHEY, CDR2 SMNVEV (reference sequence). The material sequenced was PBMCs. This chain connects TRBV27 to TRBJ2-7, with 10 positions matching TRBD1. The sequence derives from a woman aged 30 to 39 in good health and CMV-seropositive. The CDR3 loop reads CASSLHPGTGVGEQYF. For the CDR3, the DNA is TGTGCCAGCAGTCTCCACCCCGGGACAGGGGTTGGTGAGCAGTACTTC.